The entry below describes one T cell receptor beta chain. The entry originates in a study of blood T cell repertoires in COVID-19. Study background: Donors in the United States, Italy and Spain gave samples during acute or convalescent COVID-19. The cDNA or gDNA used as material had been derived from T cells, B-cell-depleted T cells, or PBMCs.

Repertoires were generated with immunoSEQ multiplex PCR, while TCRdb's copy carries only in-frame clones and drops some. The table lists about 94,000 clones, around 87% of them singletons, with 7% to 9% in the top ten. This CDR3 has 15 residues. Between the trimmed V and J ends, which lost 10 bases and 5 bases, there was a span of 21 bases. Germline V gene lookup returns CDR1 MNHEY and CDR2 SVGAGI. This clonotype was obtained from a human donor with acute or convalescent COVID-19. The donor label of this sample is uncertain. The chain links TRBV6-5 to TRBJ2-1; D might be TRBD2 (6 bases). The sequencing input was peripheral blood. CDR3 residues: CATLRRGYEDNEQFF. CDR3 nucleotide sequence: TGTGCCACCCTTCGTCGGGGGTACGAGGACAATGAGCAGTTCTTC.